This T cell receptor (beta chain) was captured in a study of blood T cell repertoires in COVID-19. V gave up 5 bases and J gave up 2 bases; unmatched junction bases: 8. Germline CDR1 SSHAT, CDR2 FNYEAQ (reference sequence). The CDR3 consists of 15 residues. Original processing notes: It was from reference gene primer amplification that nucleated cell counts were estimated. TCRdb's copy holds only in-frame clones and misses some; the assay was immunoSEQ multiplex PCR. Clone size and V and J calls were adopted from that table, with D and trimming inferred from the DNA. Altogether some 400,000 clones are present, around 89% being singletons, with the ten largest covering 6.5%.

The clonotype originates from a man in his late teens or twenties with active or convalescent COVID-19. The J gene is TRBJ2-7, the V gene TRBV7-7; 8 nucleotides line up with TRBD1. Sequenced material: peripheral blood. The CDR3 DNA is TGTGCCAGCAGCCCAGGGACAGGTAGCCCCTACGAGCAGTACTTC. Protein sequence: CASSPGTGSPYEQYF.